This T cell receptor beta chain originates from a study of human T cells and chemical hapten exposure. Findings and limits, study-wide: The study found that DPC sensitization did not change TCRs above 1 in 1000 frequency.

This clonotype was found a few times. Its specificity is not known. V was cut by 6 bases and J by 7 bases, with 16 bases left in between. The CDR3 length is 14 residues. Germline assignment: CDR1 DFQATT and CDR2 SNEGSKA (reference sequence). TCRdb called the RACE reads again in MiXCR, with one record for every CDR3 protein. The data contain fewer than 150,000 distinct CDR3 sequences, approximately 13% of them singletons. Time point described: patch test 1, 2 weeks after DPC sensitization. Treatment specified: therapeutic diphenylcyclopropenone sensitization with weekly scalp DPC. Before extraction, the whole blood was not fractionated, and total RNA was taken from it.

The sequencing here drew on whole blood, taken in connection with sensitization to the hapten diphenylcyclopropenone (DPC). This TCR came from a man younger than 30 with alopecia areata. Some clones in this sample may be carry-over from other donors' samples. The V call is TRBV20-1, the J call TRBJ1-6; D not certain. The CDR3 nucleotides are TGCAGTGCACGTCCTGGACGGTTCAATTCACCCCTCCACTTT. It is translated as CSARPGRFNSPLHF.